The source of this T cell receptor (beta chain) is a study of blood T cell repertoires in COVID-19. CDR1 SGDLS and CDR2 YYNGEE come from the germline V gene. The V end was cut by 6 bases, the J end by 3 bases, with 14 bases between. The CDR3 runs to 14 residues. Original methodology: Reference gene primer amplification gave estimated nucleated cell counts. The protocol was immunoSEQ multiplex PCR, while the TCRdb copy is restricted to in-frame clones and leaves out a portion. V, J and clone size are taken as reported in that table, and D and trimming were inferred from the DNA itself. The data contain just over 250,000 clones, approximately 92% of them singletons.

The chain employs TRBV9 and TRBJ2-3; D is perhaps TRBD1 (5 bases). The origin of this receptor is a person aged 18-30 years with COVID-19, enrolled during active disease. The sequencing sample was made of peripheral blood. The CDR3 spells CASNLGAPTDTQYF. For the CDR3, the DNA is TGTGCCAGCAACCTAGGGGCACCGACAGATACGCAGTATTTT.